These T cell receptor beta chains were read from a single sample in a study of T cells in Graves' hyperthyroidism and ophthalmopathy. TCRdb redid the calling of the multiplex PCR reads with MiXCR, one entry per CDR3 protein. The sample shows approximately 570,000 distinct CDR3 sequences, just under 20% of them seen only once. The sequenced material came from blood. These receptors were collected from a man between 40 and 49 years old with Graves' ophthalmopathy. Both conserved end residues are trimmed from each CDR3. Fields, in order: J gene, V gene, CDR3 protein.

TRBJ1-1	TRBV6-1	ATTGDGTEAF
TRBJ2-7	TRBV27	ASSSAQGPTPYEQY
TRBJ2-1	TRBV6-5	ASSYAGINEQF
TRBJ2-6	TRBV28	ASSLPSSGANVLT
TRBJ2-3	TRBV6-1	ASTGGRAVRTDTQY
TRBJ2-5	TRBV27	ASRGQGALQETQY
TRBJ2-7	TRBV6-1	ASRPGTGAKYEQY
TRBJ2-1	TRBV7-8	ASSPNLAGYNEQF
TRBJ2-3	TRBV11-2	ASSPTGVSTDTQY
TRBJ2-5	TRBV11-2	ASSPPTSGARETQY
TRBJ1-1	TRBV20-1	SARVGGPNTEAF
TRBJ1-5	TRBV2	ASRGQGWDQPQH
TRBJ2-1	TRBV9	ASPPRPGEQF
TRBJ2-7	TRBV2	ACSERLLAGVYEQY
TRBJ1-6	TRBV11-2	ASSLAGGQRNSPLH
TRBJ1-2	TRBV5-1	ASSLLGVYGYT
TRBJ1-2	TRBV6-1	ASSTGNRASRYGYT
TRBJ1-3	TRBV20-1	SAIYRGDTIY
TRBJ1-4	TRBV7-2	ASSPIRTRGGKLF
TRBJ2-6	TRBV18	ASSPLGQTSGANVLT
TRBJ2-1	TRBV5-6	ASRYGSRGPYNEQF
TRBJ2-7	TRBV9	ASSVGSGREANEQY
TRBJ1-6	TRBV5-1	ASSPVSDNSPLH
TRBJ2-5	TRBV30	AWKTSGGTQY
TRBJ2-3	TRBV6-1	ASSELGADTQY
TRBJ2-7	TRBV27	ASSFIHSYEQY
TRBJ1-1	TRBV27	ASSPTYTKYHRDPEAF
TRBJ2-5	TRBV4-3	ASSQVRFRQGVRETQY
TRBJ2-3	TRBV19	ASSMGLVSTDTQY
TRBJ2-5	TRBV4-2	ASSQDAEYQETQY
TRBJ2-7	TRBV20-1	GADQLTGYSYEQY
TRBJ2-1	TRBV9	ASSGGGASNNEQF
TRBJ2-5	TRBV20-1	SASIVQGGGETQY
TRBJ2-3	TRBV20-1	SAMIAGVTDTQY
TRBJ1-4	TRBV11-2	ASSPDGEFNEKLF
TRBJ2-3	TRBV3-1	ASSQGGGSDTQY
TRBJ1-4	TRBV27	ASSLSTTGATNEKLF
TRBJ2-7	TRBV28	ASSPQGFTYEQY
TRBJ1-3	TRBV2	ASSEEVGYRTY
TRBJ1-2	TRBV3-1	ASSSIAGTYGYT
TRBJ2-1	TRBV11-3	ASSLTIHNEQF
TRBJ2-1	TRBV19	ASSIGRDYNEQF
TRBJ2-5	TRBV7-6	ASSSWAWGLEETQY
TRBJ1-5	TRBV7-2	ASSSRGWNQPQH
TRBJ1-4	TRBV10-3	AIQGRANEKLF